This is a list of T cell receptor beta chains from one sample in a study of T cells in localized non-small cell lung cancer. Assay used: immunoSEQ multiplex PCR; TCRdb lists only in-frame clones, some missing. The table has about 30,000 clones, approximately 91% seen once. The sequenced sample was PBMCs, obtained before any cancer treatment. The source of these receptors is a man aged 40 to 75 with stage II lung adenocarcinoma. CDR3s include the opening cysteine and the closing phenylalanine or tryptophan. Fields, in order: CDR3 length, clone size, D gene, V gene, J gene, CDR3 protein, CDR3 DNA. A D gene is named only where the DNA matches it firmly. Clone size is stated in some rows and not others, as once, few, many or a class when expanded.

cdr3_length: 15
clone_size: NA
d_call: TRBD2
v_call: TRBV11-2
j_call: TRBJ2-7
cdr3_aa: CASSYTSGGTYEQYF
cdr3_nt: TGTGCCAGCAGTTACACTAGCGGGGGCACCTACGAGCAGTACTTC

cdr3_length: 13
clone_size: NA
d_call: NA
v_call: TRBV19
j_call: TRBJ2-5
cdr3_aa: CASLDRNQETQYF
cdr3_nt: TGTGCCAGTTTGGACAGAAACCAAGAGACCCAGTACTTC

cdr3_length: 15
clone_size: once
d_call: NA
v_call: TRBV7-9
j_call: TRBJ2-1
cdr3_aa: CASSPSGTPYNEQFF
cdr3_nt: TGTGCCAGCAGCCCATCCGGGACACCTTACAATGAGCAGTTCTTC

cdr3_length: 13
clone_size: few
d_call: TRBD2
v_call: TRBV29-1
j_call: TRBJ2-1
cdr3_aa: CSVEAGGPGEQFF
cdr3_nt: TGCAGCGTTGAAGCGGGAGGGCCGGGTGAGCAGTTCTTC

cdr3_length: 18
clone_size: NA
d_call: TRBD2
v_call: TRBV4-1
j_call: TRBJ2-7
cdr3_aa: CASSQEPPTGGGDYEQYF
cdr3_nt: TGCGCCAGCAGCCAAGAGCCCCCTACAGGTGGGGGGGACTACGAGCAGTACTTC

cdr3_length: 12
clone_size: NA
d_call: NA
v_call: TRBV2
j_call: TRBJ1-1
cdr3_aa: CASNQGGTEAFF
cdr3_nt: TGTGCCAGCAACCAGGGTGGTACTGAAGCTTTCTTT

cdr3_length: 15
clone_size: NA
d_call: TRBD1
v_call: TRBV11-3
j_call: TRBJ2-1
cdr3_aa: CASSFQGGARNEQFF
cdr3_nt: TGTGCCAGCAGCTTTCAAGGGGGCGCTAGGAATGAGCAGTTCTTC

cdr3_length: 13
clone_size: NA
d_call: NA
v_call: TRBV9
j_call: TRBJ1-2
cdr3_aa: CASSRTAPFGYTF
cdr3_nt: TGTGCCAGCAGTCGGACGGCTCCGTTTGGTTACACCTTC

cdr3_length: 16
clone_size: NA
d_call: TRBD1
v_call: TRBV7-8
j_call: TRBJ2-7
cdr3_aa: CASSPAGDSRTYEQYF
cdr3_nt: TGTGCCAGCAGCCCCGCAGGGGACAGCCGGACCTACGAGCAGTACTTC

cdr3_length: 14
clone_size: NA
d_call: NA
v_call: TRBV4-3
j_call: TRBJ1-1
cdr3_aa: CASSQDGWGTEAFF
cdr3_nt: TGCGCCAGCAGCCAAGACGGTTGGGGCACTGAAGCTTTCTTT

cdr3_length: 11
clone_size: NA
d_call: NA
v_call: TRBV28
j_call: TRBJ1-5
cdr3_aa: CASSSSPGVHF
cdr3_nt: TGTGCCAGCAGTTCCTCTCCAGGGGTGCATTTT

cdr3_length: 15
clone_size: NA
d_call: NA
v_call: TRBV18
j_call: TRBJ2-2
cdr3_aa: CASREGRSADGELFF
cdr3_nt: TGTGCCAGCCGGGAAGGGCGTTCGGCGGACGGGGAGCTGTTTTTT

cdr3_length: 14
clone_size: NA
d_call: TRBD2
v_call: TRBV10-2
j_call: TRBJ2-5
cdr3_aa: CASSETTSGKTQYF
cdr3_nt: TGCGCCAGCAGTGAAACGACTAGCGGAAAGACCCAGTACTTC

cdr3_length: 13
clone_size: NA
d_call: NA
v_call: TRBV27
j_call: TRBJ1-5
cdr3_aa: CASGERLNQPQHF
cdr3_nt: TGTGCCAGCGGGGAACGCCTCAATCAGCCCCAGCATTTT

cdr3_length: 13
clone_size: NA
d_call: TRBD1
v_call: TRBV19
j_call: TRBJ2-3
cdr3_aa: CSQIGQGVDTQYF
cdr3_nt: TGTTCACAAATCGGACAGGGGGTAGATACGCAGTATTTT

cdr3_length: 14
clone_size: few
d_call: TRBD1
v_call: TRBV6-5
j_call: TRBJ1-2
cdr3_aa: CASSRQGGSGGYTF
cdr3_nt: TGTGCCAGCAGTCGACAGGGTGGCTCGGGAGGCTACACCTTC

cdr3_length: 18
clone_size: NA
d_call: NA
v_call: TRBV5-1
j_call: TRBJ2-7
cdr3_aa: CASSLALRAAPWEGEQYF
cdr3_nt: TGCGCCAGCAGCTTGGCCCTCCGGGCGGCTCCCTGGGAAGGGGAGCAGTACTTC

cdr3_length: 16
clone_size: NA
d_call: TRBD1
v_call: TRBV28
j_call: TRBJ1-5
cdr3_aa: CASAVPGQGRNQPQHF
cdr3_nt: TGTGCCAGCGCTGTCCCGGGACAGGGTAGGAATCAGCCCCAGCATTTT

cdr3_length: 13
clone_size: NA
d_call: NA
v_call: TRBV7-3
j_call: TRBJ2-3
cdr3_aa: CASSGGSTDTQYF
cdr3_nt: TGTGCCAGCAGCGGCGGGAGCACAGATACGCAGTATTTT

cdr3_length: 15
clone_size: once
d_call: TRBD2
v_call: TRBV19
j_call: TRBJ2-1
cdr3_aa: CASSRGGLSYNEQFF
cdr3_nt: TGTGCCAGTAGCCGCGGGGGGCTCTCCTACAATGAGCAGTTCTTC

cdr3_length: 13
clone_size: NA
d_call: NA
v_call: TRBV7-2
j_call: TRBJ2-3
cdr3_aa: CASSGWGEDTQYF
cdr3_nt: TGTGCCAGCAGCGGCTGGGGGGAAGATACGCAGTATTTT

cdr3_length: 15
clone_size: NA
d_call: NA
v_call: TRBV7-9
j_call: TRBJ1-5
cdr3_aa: CASSLSGDSNQPQHF
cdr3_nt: TGTGCCAGCAGTCTCTCGGGGGACTCCAATCAGCCCCAGCATTTT

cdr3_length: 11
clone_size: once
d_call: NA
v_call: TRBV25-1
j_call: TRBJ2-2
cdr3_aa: CASKETGELFF
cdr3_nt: TGTGCCAGCAAGGAGACCGGGGAGCTGTTTTTT

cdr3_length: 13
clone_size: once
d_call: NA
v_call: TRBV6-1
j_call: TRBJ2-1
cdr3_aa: CASSEGLQSSEFF
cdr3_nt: TGTGCCAGCAGTGAAGGACTACAGTCATCGGAATTCTTC

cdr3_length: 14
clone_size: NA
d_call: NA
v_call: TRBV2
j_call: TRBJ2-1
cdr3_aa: CASREESGVSEQFF
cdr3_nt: TGTGCCAGCCGAGAGGAGAGTGGTGTTTCTGAGCAGTTCTTC

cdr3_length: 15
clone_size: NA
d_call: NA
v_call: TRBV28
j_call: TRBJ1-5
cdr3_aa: CASIHPGVGNQPQHF
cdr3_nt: TGTGCCAGCATCCACCCTGGGGTGGGCAATCAGCCCCAGCATTTT

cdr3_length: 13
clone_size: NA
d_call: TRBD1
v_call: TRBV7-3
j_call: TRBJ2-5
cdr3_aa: CASSSGTAETQYF
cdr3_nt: TGTGCCAGCAGCTCAGGGACAGCTGAGACCCAGTACTTC

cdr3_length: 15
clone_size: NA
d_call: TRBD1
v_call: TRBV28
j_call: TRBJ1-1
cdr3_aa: CASSLTGQGNTEAFF
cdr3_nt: TGTGCCAGCAGTTTAACTGGACAGGGGAACACTGAAGCTTTCTTT

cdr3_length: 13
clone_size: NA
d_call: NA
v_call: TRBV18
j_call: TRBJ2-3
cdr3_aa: CASSPPSTDTQYF
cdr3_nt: TGTGCCAGCTCCCCACCTAGCACAGATACGCAGTATTTT

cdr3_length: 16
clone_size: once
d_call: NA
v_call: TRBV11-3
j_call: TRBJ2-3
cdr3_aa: CASSQLTGSYTDTQYF
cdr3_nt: TGTGCCAGCAGCCAACTGACAGGAAGTTACACAGATACGCAGTATTTT

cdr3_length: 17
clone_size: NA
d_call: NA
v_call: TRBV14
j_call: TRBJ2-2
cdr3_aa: CASSQFLTTYDTGELFF
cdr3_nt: TGTGCCAGCAGCCAATTTCTGACCACCTACGACACCGGGGAGCTGTTTTTT

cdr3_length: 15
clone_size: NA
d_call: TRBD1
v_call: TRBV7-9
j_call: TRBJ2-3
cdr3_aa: CASSPGTGGPDTQYF
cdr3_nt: TGTGCCAGCAGCCCCGGGACAGGAGGCCCAGATACGCAGTATTTT

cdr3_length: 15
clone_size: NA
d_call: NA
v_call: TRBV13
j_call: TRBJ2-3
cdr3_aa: CASSLGGKGRDTQYF
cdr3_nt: TGTGCCAGCAGCTTAGGGGGAAAGGGAAGAGATACGCAGTATTTT

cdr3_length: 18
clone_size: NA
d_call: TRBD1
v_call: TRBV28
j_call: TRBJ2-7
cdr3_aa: CASRIYRTGPPTRLEQYF
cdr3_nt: TGTGCCAGCAGAATCTACCGGACAGGGCCCCCCACACGTCTCGAGCAGTACTTC

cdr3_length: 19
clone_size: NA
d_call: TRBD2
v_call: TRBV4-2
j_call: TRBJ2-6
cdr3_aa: CASSQDKTSGRTGANVLTF
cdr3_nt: TGTGCCAGCAGCCAAGATAAGACTAGCGGGAGAACTGGGGCCAACGTCCTGACTTTC

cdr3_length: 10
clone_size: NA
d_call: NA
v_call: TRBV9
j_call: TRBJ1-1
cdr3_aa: CASSGDRAFF
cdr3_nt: TGTGCCAGCAGCGGAGACAGAGCTTTCTTT

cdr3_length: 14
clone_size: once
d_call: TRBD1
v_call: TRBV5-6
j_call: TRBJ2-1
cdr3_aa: CASSHGQGAREQFF
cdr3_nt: TGTGCCAGCAGCCACGGACAGGGGGCGAGGGAGCAGTTCTTC

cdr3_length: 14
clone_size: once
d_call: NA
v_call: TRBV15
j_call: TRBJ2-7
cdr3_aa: CATSRGSASYEQYF
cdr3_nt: TGTGCCACCAGCAGAGGTTCCGCCTCCTACGAGCAGTACTTC

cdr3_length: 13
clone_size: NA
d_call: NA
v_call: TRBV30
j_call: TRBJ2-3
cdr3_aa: CARSGPGTDTQYF
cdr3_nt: TGTGCGAGGAGCGGGCCCGGCACAGATACGCAGTATTTT

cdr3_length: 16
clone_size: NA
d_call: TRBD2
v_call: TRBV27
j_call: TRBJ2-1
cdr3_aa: CASSLRTSGKDNGQFF
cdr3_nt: TGTGCCAGCAGTTTACGGACTAGCGGGAAAGACAATGGGCAGTTCTTC

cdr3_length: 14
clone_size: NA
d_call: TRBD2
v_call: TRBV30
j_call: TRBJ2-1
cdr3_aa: CACPGTSSYNEQFF
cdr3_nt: TGTGCCTGTCCCGGGACTAGCTCCTACAATGAGCAGTTCTTC

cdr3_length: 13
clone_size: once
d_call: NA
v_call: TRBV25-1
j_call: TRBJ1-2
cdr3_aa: CASSKPGAYGYTF
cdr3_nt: TGTGCCAGCAGTAAGCCAGGGGCCTATGGCTACACCTTC

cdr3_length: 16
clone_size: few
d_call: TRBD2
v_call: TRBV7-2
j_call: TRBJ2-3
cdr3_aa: CASSTASGRARGTQYF
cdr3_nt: TGTGCCAGCAGCACCGCTAGCGGGAGGGCCAGGGGTACGCAGTATTTT